Here is one TCR beta chain with its context. This sample was included in a study of blood T cell repertoires in COVID-19. Repertoires were generated with immunoSEQ multiplex PCR, while TCRdb's copy carries only in-frame clones and drops some. The sample contains tens of thousands of clones, 80% to 85% of which appear only once. V lost 5 bases and J 3 bases, leaving 14 bases between the germline ends. CDR1 and CDR2 (germline): LGHDT, YNNKEL (reference sequence). This CDR3 region has 15 residues. This chain uses TRBV3-1 (or the pseudogene TRBV3-2) with TRBJ1-3, with D maybe TRBD1 (5 bases). This TCR derives from a woman in her sixties with acute or convalescent COVID-19. Sequencing used peripheral blood. The CDR3 loop is CASSSRGTVGNTIYF. In nucleotides, the CDR3 is TGTGCCAGCAGCTCTCGCGGGACGGTTGGAAACACCATATATTTT.